This T cell receptor (beta chain) was documented in a study of long-term antiretroviral therapy in people with HIV. Study-level information: There is a gap of about a decade between the earliest samples and the later 2015 immediate-ART recommendation.

Findings and limits, study-wide: Someone took the blood between about 2003 and 2018, maybe while older ART regimens were in use.

In the case of this clone: The antigen is not known.

Running of the v3.0 immunoSEQ assay took place at survey level. The protocol was immunoSEQ multiplex PCR, while the TCRdb copy is restricted to in-frame clones and leaves out a portion. The sample has roughly 45,000 clones, around 80% seen once. The TCR sequence derives from a woman aged 18-29 years with HIV. Material: unsorted PBMCs, obtained 0.8 years after starting antiretroviral therapy.

The CDR3 spells CSVEKRDYSFYEQYF. In DNA form, the CDR3 reads TGCAGCGTTGAAAAGCGGGACTACTCATTCTACGAGCAGTACTTC. The chain employs TRBV29-1 and TRBJ2-7; 7 bases are a match to TRBD2. The germline V gene encodes CDR1 SQVTM and CDR2 ANQGSEA. The CDR3 loop spans 15 amino acids. Unmatched junction bases numbered 10, after V lost 2 bases and J lost 3 bases.